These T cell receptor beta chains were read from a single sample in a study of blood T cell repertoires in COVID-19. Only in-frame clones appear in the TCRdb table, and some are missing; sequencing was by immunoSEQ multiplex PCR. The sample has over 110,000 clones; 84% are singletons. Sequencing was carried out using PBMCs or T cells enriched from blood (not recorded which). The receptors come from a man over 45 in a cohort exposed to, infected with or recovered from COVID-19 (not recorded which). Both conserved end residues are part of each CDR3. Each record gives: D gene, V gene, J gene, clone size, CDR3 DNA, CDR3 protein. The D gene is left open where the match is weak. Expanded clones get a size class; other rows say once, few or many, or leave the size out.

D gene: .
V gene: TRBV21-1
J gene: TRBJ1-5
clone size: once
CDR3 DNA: TGTGCCAGCAGCAAAGCCTGCGGGACAGTCGGCAATCAGCCCCAGCATTTT
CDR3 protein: CASSKACGTVGNQPQHF

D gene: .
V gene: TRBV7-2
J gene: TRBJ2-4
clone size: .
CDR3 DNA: TGTGCCAGCAGCTCCGCGGCGGGGCTAGCCAAAAACATTCAGTACTTC
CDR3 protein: CASSSAAGLAKNIQYF

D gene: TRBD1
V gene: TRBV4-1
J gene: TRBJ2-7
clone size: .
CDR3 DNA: TGCGCCAGCAGCCAGGATACAGGGGGATCATCCTACGAGCAGTACTTC
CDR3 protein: CASSQDTGGSSYEQYF

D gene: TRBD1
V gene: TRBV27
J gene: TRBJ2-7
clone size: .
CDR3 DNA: TGTGCCACCCGGACAGGGAGCTACGAGCAGTACTTC
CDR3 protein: CATRTGSYEQYF

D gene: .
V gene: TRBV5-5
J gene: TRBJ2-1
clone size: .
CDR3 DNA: TGTGCCAGCAGCTACGACAGTTACAATGAGCAGTTCTTC
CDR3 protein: CASSYDSYNEQFF

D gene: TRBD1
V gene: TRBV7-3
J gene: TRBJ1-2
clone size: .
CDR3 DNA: TGTGCCACCCCAACCAAGGACAGGGGCTGGGGCTACACCTTC
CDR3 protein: CATPTKDRGWGYTF

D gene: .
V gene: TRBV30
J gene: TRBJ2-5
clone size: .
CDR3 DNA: TGTGCCTGGAGTGTACCTGGGGGGAAGACCCAGTACTTC
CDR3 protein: CAWSVPGGKTQYF

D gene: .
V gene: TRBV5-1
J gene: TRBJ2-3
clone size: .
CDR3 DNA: TGCGCCAGCAAACAAGATGGAGATACGCAGTATTTT
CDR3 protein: CASKQDGDTQYF

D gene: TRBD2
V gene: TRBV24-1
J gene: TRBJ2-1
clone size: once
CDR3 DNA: TGTGCCACCAGTGATTTAAGAGCGGGATACAATGAGCAGTTCTTC
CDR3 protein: CATSDLRAGYNEQFF

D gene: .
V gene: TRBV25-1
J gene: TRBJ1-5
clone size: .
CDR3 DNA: TGTGCCAGCAGTGAGTCCAGCGGGCAGCCCCAGCATTTT
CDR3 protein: CASSESSGQPQHF

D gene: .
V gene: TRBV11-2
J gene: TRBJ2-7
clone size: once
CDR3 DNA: TGTGCCAGCAGCCTTGCCTACGAGCAGTACTTC
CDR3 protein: CASSLAYEQYF

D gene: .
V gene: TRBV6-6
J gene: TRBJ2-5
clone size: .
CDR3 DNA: TGTGCCAGCAGTTACTCGATGGGGGGAGAGACCCAGTACTTC
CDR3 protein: CASSYSMGGETQYF

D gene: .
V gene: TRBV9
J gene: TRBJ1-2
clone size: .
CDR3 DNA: TGTGCCAGCAGCGTTTCCGGTGACACCCGCTATGGCTACACCTTC
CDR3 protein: CASSVSGDTRYGYTF

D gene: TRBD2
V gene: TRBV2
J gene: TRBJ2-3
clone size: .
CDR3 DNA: TGTGCCAGCAGTAAACTAGCGGGAAGCACAGATACGCAGTATTTT
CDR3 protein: CASSKLAGSTDTQYF

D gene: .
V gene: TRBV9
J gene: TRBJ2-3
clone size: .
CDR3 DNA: TGTGCCAGCAGCGTCACTAGTGGGTACGCAGATACGCAGTATTTT
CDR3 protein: CASSVTSGYADTQYF

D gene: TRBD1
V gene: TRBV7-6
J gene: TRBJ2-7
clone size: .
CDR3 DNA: TGTGCCAGCAGCTTAGGCAAGGGGGCGGGTGAGCAGTACTTC
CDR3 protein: CASSLGKGAGEQYF

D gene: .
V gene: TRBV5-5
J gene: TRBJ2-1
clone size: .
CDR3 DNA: TGTGCCAGCAGCTTAGGGGGGGCAAATGAGCAGTTCTTC
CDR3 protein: CASSLGGANEQFF

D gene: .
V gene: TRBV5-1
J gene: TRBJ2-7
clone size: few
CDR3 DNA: TGCGCCAGCAGCTTAACACTAGCCTACGAGCAGTACTTC
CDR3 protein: CASSLTLAYEQYF

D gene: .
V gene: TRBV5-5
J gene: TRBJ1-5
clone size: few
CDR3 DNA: TGTGCCAGCAGCTTTACAGGGAACAATCAGCCCCAGCATTTT
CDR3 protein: CASSFTGNNQPQHF

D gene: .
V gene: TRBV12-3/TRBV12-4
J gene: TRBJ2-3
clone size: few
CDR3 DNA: TGTGCCAGCAGTTTAGTGGGCGATACGCAGTATTTT
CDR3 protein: CASSLVGDTQYF

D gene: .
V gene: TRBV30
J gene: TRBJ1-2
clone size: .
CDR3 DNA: TGTGCCTGGACCTACGAGTATGGCTACACCTTC
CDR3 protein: CAWTYEYGYTF

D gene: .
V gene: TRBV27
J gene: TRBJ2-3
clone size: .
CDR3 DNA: TGTGCCAGCAGTTCCGGGGGGCTGATTGGTACAGATACGCAGTATTTT
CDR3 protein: CASSSGGLIGTDTQYF

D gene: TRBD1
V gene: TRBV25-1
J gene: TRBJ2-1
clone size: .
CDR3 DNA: TGTGCCAGCATCCGAACAGGGGGAAATGAGCAGTTCTTC
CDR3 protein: CASIRTGGNEQFF

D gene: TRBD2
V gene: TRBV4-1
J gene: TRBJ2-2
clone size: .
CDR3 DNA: TGCGCCAGCAGCCAAGGGGGACTAGCGGGAGTCGGGTACACCGGGGAGCTGTTTTTT
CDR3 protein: CASSQGGLAGVGYTGELFF

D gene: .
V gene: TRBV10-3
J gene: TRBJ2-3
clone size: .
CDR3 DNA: TGTGCCATCGGGGGACTTTCAGATACGCAGTATTTT
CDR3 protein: CAIGGLSDTQYF

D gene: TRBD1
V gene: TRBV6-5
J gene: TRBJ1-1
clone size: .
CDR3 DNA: TGTGCCAGCAGTTCACAGGGGACGACTGAAGCTTTCTTT
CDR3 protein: CASSSQGTTEAFF

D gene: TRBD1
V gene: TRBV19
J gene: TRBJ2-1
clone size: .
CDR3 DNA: TGTGCCAGTAGTCCTCAACAGGGGCTCAATGAGCAGTTCTTC
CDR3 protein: CASSPQQGLNEQFF

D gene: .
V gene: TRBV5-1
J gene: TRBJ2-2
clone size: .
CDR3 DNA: TGCGCCAGCAGCTTGGGCGGCAGCACGAACACCGGGGAGCTGTTTTTT
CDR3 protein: CASSLGGSTNTGELFF

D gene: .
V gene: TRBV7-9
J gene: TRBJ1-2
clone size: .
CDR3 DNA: TGTGCCAGCAGCTTAGATATGTTCTATGGCTACACCTTC
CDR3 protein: CASSLDMFYGYTF

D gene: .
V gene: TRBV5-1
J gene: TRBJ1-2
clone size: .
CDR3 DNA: TGCGCCAGCAGTCAAGCGGGTGCTAGGTTAAGGGATAGATCCGCGCGGGACACCTTC
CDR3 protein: CASSQAGARLRDRSARDTF

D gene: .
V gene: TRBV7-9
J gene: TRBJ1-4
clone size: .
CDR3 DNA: TGTGCCAGCAGCTCGCAGGATGAAAAACTGTTTTTT
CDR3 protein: CASSSQDEKLFF

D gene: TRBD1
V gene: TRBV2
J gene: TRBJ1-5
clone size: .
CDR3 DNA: TGTGCCAGCAGATCAGACAGGGCTGGTCAGCCCCAGCATTTT
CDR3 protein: CASRSDRAGQPQHF

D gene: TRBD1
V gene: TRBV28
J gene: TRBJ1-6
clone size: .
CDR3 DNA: TGTGCCAGCAGTCCAACCGGGACAGGGAATTCACCCCTCCACTTT
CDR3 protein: CASSPTGTGNSPLHF

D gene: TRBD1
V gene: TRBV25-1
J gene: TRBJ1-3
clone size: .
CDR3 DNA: TGTGCCAGCCTACAGACAGGGATTACTGGAAACACCATATATTTT
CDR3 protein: CASLQTGITGNTIYF

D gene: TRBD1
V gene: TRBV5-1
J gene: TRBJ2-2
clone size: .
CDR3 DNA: TGCGCCAGCAGCTTGCCTGACAGGGGGCGGACCGGGGAGCTGTTTTTT
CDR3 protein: CASSLPDRGRTGELFF

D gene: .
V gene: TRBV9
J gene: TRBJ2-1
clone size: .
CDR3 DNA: TGTGCCAGCAGCCCTCAGGTCCAGACAGATGAGCAGTTCTTC
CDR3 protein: CASSPQVQTDEQFF

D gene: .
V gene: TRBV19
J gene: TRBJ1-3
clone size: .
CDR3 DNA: TGTGCCAGTAGTTGGTCGGGACAAAGCCTCTCTGGAAACACCATATATTTT
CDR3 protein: CASSWSGQSLSGNTIYF